Described below is a single T cell receptor (beta chain) sequence and its context. Its specificity is unknown. The PCR made use of 60 Vbeta and 13 Jbeta primers. The repertoire was sequenced with immunoSEQ multiplex PCR; TCRdb's copy has only in-frame clones and lacks some. The data contain about 110,000 clones, approximately 80% of them singletons. These data are taken from a study of cytomegalovirus exposure and HLA in healthy donors. Germline lookup yields CDR1 SGHDT and CDR2 YYEEEE. The CDR3 is 15 residues long. The V end lost 1 base, the J end lost 6 bases, and 11 bases lay between the germline ends. Whole-study findings and limits: It was shown in a later analysis that HLA-associated TCR beta chains were more clonally expanded than other, equally common chains.

Specimen: PBMCs. V gene TRBV5-6 combines with J gene TRBJ1-6; D unclear. This receptor was identified in a man aged 45-65 years in good health and CMV-seronegative. Written as DNA, the CDR3 is TGTGCCAGCAGCTTGTGGGCCTCCCTTAATTCACCCCTCCACTTT. Translating gives CASSLWASLNSPLHF.